The 20 T cell receptor beta chains below come from one sample, sequenced in a study of cytomegalovirus exposure and HLA in healthy donors. 13 Jbeta primers and 60 Vbeta primers were used for the PCR. The data were produced by immunoSEQ multiplex PCR, yet TCRdb's version contains in-frame clones alone and is incomplete. The sample lists about 89,000 clones, over 80% occurring once. The sample comprised PBMCs. The receptor set was obtained from a female donor in good health and CMV-seropositive.

This chain uses TRBV4-1 with TRBJ1-1; D might be TRBD1 (5 bases). Trimming stripped 1 base from V and 0 bases from J, with 6 bases between. CDR3 length equals 14 residues. The germline CDR1 and CDR2 sequences are MGHRA and YSYEKL. Here the CDR3 reads CASSQVTVNTEAFF. CDR3 sequence (DNA): TGCGCCAGCAGCCAAGTGACAGTGAACACTGAAGCTTTCTTT.

V is TRBV21-1 and J is TRBJ1-1; the DNA was not compared with TRBD1, the D call given in the table. TRBV21-1 is marked as a pseudogene. CDR3 size: 19 residues. As DNA, the CDR3 is TGTGCCAGCAGCAAAGGAGGACAGGGCCCCCCGAGAGTGAACACTGAAGCTTTCTTT. Translating it yields CASSKGGQGPPRVNTEAFF.

The chain recombines TRBV2 with TRBJ2-1; 7 nucleotides align to TRBD1. The ends lost 6 bases at V and 6 bases at J; junction bases unmatched: 5. The CDR3 length is 13 residues. Germline lookup yields CDR1 SNHLY and CDR2 FYNNEI. The CDR3 coding sequence is TGTGCCAGCAGGGCGAGGACAGGCAATGAGCAGTTCTTC. This translates into CASRARTGNEQFF. The full variable domain, with the rest looked up from reference TRBV2 and TRBJ2-1, is EPEVTQTPSHQVTQMGQEVILRCVPISNHLYFYWYRQILGQKVEFLVSFYNNEISEKSEIFDDQFSVERPDGSNFTLKIRSTKLEDSAMYFCASRARTGNEQFFGPGTRLTVL.

The genes are TRBV6-1 and TRBJ2-2, with 11 bases aligning to TRBD2. With 4 bases clipped from V and 4 bases from J, the junction kept 8 bases outside the gene matches. Germline assignment: CDR1 MNHNS and CDR2 SASEGT. CDR3 length: 17 amino acids. CDR3 nucleotides: TGTGCCAGCAGTGTACTTACTAGCGGGAGTTTCACCGGGGAGCTGTTTTTT. Translated, it gives CASSVLTSGSFTGELFF.

V and J are TRBV6-1 and TRBJ2-5; D possibly corresponds to TRBD2 (6 bases). The CDR3 is 18 residues long. Per the germline V gene, CDR1 is MNHNS and CDR2 is SASEGT. Trimming cost V 1 base and J 7 bases, with 25 bases left between them. This CDR3 is CASSEGGVRMAIGGTQYF. CDR3 nucleotide sequence: TGTGCCAGCAGTGAAGGGGGGGTGCGCATGGCAATCGGGGGGACCCAGTACTTC.

The rearrangement links TRBV5-1 to TRBJ1-1; TRBD1 agrees at 7 bases. The length of the CDR3 is 15 residues. V gave up 6 bases and J gave up 0 bases; unmatched junction bases: 8. CDR1 is SGHRS, CDR2 YFSETQ, per germline. CDR3 bases: TGCGCCAGCACCCTAACAGGGGAGGTGAACACTGAAGCTTTCTTT. Translated: CASTLTGEVNTEAFF.

The CDR3: CASSLAFGSYGYTF. The CDR3 bases are TGCGCCAGCAGCTTGGCCTTTGGGAGCTATGGCTACACCTTC. The genes are TRBV5-1 and TRBJ1-2; D gene uncertain. This CDR3 is 14 amino acids long. With 0 bases removed from V and 4 bases from J, the gap between germline ends came to 10 bases. Per germline, CDR1 SGHRS and CDR2 YFSETQ.

This chain connects TRBV27 to TRBJ2-1; 12 positions match TRBD2. CDR1 and CDR2 (germline): MNHEY, SMNVEV (reference sequence). This CDR3 is 15 amino acids long. Germline trimming cut 5 bases from V and 3 bases from J; bases unmatched to any gene: 2. The CDR3 coding sequence is TGTGCCAGCAGTCTAGCGGGAGGGGTCTACAATGAGCAGTTCTTC. Residues: CASSLAGGVYNEQFF.

This clone was observed a handful of times. The gene calls are TRBV7-9 and TRBJ2-1; 8 positions match TRBD2. This CDR3 is built from 13 residues. Trimming removed 8 bases from V and 7 bases from J; junction bases left unmatched: 7. The germline CDR1 and CDR2 sequences are SEHNR and FQNEAQ (reference sequence). Here the CDR3 reads CASQRESVNEQFF. CDR3 coding DNA: TGTGCCAGCCAGCGGGAGTCGGTAAATGAGCAGTTCTTC.

V is TRBV2 and J is TRBJ2-5, with TRBD2 matching over 12 bases. The J call could be wrong; TRBJ2-7 is a better fit for the DNA end. The length of the CDR3 is 16 residues. In germline, CDR1 is SNHLY, CDR2 FYNNEI. The CDR3 spells CASSDPGLAGSYEQYF. DNA for the CDR3: TGTGCCAGCAGTGACCCGGGACTAGCGGGTTCCTACGAGCAGTACTTC.

The chain has TRBV11-2 and TRBJ1-5, with TRBD1 as a possible D gene (5 bases). Germline V gives CDR1 SGHAT, CDR2 FQNNGV. The CDR3 runs 14 residues. Trimming took off 5 bases at V and 2 bases at J, with 10 bases between the two ends. The CDR3 bases are TGTGCCAGCAGCGGGGGAGGGGGCAATCAGCCCCAGCATTTT. Protein product: CASSGGGGNQPQHF.

The chain couples TRBV10-3 to TRBJ1-3, with 9 bases matching TRBD1. Germline V gene lookup returns CDR1 ENHRY and CDR2 SYGVKD. This CDR3 contains 16 residues. J was trimmed by 1 base and V by 10 bases; bases with no gene match: 11. This CDR3 reads CATNKQGARSGNTIYF. In DNA, the CDR3 is TGTGCCACCAACAAACAGGGGGCAAGGTCTGGAAACACCATATATTTT.

This chain connects TRBV9 to TRBJ2-3, with TRBD2 matching 13 bases. This CDR3 has 18 amino acids. The trim removed 0 bases at V and 3 bases at J, leaving 7 bases unmatched. Germline CDR1 reads SGDLS; CDR2 reads YYNGEE. CDR3 sequence: CASSVGRTSGGWTDTQYF. CDR3 DNA: TGTGCCAGCAGCGTAGGACGGACTAGCGGGGGTTGGACAGATACGCAGTATTTT.

The rearrangement links TRBV5-6 to TRBJ1-3, with a weak D call TRBD1 (6 bases). The CDR3 is 17 residues long. Germline assignment: CDR1 SGHDT and CDR2 YYEEEE. Between the trimmed V and J ends, which lost 4 bases and 0 bases, there was a span of 17 bases. The CDR3 loop is CASSLKGGQRSGNTIYF. CDR3 sequence (DNA): TGTGCCAGCAGCCTTAAGGGTGGACAGCGCTCTGGAAACACCATATATTTT.

The chain uses TRBV12-5 and TRBJ1-1; 7 bases map to TRBD1. V lost 4 bases and J lost 1; bases outside the gene matches: 3. Germline CDR1 and CDR2: LGHNT and FRNRAP. The CDR3 extends over 14 amino acids. CDR3 nucleotide sequence: TGTGCTAGTGGTTGGGGGACAGAGAACACTGAAGCTTTCTTT. This sequence encodes CASGWGTENTEAFF.

The chain employs TRBV7-7 and TRBJ2-1, with D possibly TRBD2 on 6 matching bases. Germline CDR1 reads SSHAT; CDR2 reads FNYEAQ (reference sequence). Trimming cost V 1 base and J 3 bases, with 13 bases left between them. The length of the CDR3 is 16 residues. The CDR3 DNA reads TGTGCCAGCAGCTTAGGTGGGGGGAGTCGCTACAATGAGCAGTTCTTC. It yields the protein CASSLGGGSRYNEQFF.

V gene TRBV5-8 combines with J gene TRBJ2-7; 7 nucleotides align to TRBD2. CDR3 length equals 15 residues. Germline CDR1 SGHTS, CDR2 YDEGEE. Losses at the gene ends were 4 bases for V and 6 bases for J; bases not matched to a gene: 13. The CDR3 loop reads CASSQRGSGIGEQYF. The CDR3 DNA reads TGTGCCAGCAGCCAAAGGGGAAGCGGGATAGGCGAGCAGTACTTC.

This sequence joins TRBV28 and TRBJ1-1; D remains ambiguous. Trimming pared 1 base from V and 2 bases from J, leaving 14 bases between. CDR1 MDHEN and CDR2 SYDVKM come from the germline V gene. The length of the CDR3 is 16 residues. The chain's CDR3 is CASSLYLLTINTEAFF. The CDR3 DNA sequence: TGTGCCAGCAGTTTATACCTACTGACTATTAACACTGAAGCTTTCTTT.

This clone came up once. V is TRBV6-5 and J is TRBJ1-5, with a weak D call TRBD1 (5 bases). This CDR3 has 13 residues. Trimming took off 6 bases at V and 4 bases at J, with 10 bases between the two ends. Germline CDR1 reads MNHEY; CDR2 reads SVGAGI. CDR3 sequence (DNA): TGTGCCAGCAGACCGACAGTAAATCAGCCCCAGCATTTT. Translation gives CASRPTVNQPQHF.

The rearrangement joins TRBV15 to TRBJ1-4, with D possibly being TRBD1 (5 bases). Between the trimmed V and J ends, which lost 0 bases and 4 bases, there was a span of 9 bases. The CDR3 is 15 residues long. Germline V gene lookup returns CDR1 LNHNV and CDR2 YYDKDF (reference sequence). CDR3 loop: CATSRERGINEKLFF. Written as DNA, the CDR3 is TGTGCCACCAGCAGAGAAAGGGGCATTAATGAAAAACTGTTTTTT.